These 14 T cell receptor beta chains share one sample of origin, sequenced in a study of beta chain features in type 1 diabetes. Sequenced material consisted of expressed TCRB transcripts (all of the isolated RNA was reverse transcribed). TCRdb keeps only in-frame clones here, not all; method: immunoSEQ multiplex PCR. The data show fewer than 900,000 clones, with 17% seen just once and 0.02% to 0.025% held by the top ten. The specimen sequenced was naive CD4+ T cells from blood. The receptors shown here come from a woman aged 18-35 years in good health.

This sequence joins TRBV4-2 and TRBJ1-2, with 7 positions matching TRBD1. This CDR3 contains 12 residues. Germline trimming cut 3 bases from V and 7 bases from J; bases unmatched to any gene: 2. Germline V lookup: CDR1 LGHNA, CDR2 YNFKEQ. The CDR3 DNA reads as TGTGCCAGCAGCCACGGACAGGTTGGCTACACCTTC. It is translated as CASSHGQVGYTF.

V gene TRBV18 combines with J gene TRBJ2-3; the D gene could be TRBD1 or TRBD2 (5 bases each). V dropped 3 bases and J dropped 0 bases, with 16 bases sitting between them. This CDR3 contains 17 residues. In germline, CDR1 is KGHSH, CDR2 LQKENI. In DNA, the CDR3 is TGTGCCAGCTCACCGATGATGGGGGATTCTAGCACAGATACGCAGTATTTT. It codes for CASSPMMGDSSTDTQYF.

This clone has more than one count but fewer than ten. The chain is built from TRBV11-2 and TRBJ2-3; D is uncertain. The CDR3 spans 13 residues. Trimming removed 6 bases from V and 6 bases from J, with 13 bases in between. Looked up from germline, CDR1 is SGHAT and CDR2 is FQNNGV. CDR3 sequence (DNA): TGTGCCAGCAGTGCATCGTTTACGGATACGCAGTATTTT. The encoded protein is CASSASFTDTQYF.

The chain employs TRBV4-2 and TRBJ1-1, with D uncertain. The CDR3 has 13 residues. The V end was cut by 7 bases, the J end by 1 base, with 10 bases between. Germline V lookup: CDR1 LGHNA, CDR2 YNFKEQ. The CDR3 protein is CASTEYGNTEAFF. DNA for the CDR3: TGTGCCAGCACCGAATATGGGAACACTGAAGCTTTCTTT.

The V gene is TRBV7-2, the J gene TRBJ2-1; no reliable D call. V shed 1 base and J shed 8 bases, with 9 bases lying between them. The CDR3 consists of 13 residues. CDR1 is SGHTA, CDR2 FQGNSA, per germline. Written as DNA, the CDR3 is TGTGCCAGCAGCTTAGTTAGGGAACATGAGCAGTTCTTC. Residues: CASSLVREHEQFF.

The J gene is TRBJ2-3, the V gene TRBV9; tentatively, D is TRBD2 (5 bases). The length of the CDR3 is 17 residues. CDR1 SGDLS and CDR2 YYNGEE come from the germline V gene. Trimming removed 0 bases from V and 2 bases from J, with 16 bases in between. The CDR3 reads CASSVESVRAPTDTQYF. CDR3 nucleotide sequence: TGTGCCAGCAGCGTAGAATCGGTGCGGGCGCCCACAGATACGCAGTATTTT. Looking up the rest from reference TRBV9 and TRBJ2-3 gives the full variable domain: DSGVTQTPKHLITATGQRVTLRCSPRSGDLSVYWYQQSLDQGLQFLIQYYNGEERAKGNILERFSAQQFPDLHSELNLSSLELGDSALYFCASSVESVRAPTDTQYFGPGTRLTVL.

This clone was seen a few times. The rearrangement uses TRBV7-2 and TRBJ1-5, with D maybe TRBD1 (5 bases). V dropped 3 bases and J dropped 10 bases, with 16 bases sitting between them. The CDR3 has 14 amino acids. Germline V gene data show CDR1 as SGHTA and CDR2 as FQGNSA. The CDR3 nucleotides read TGTGCCAGCAGCTTGGGCGACAGACCAGTCCCCCAGCATTTT. Its translation is CASSLGDRPVPQHF. Looking up the rest from reference TRBV7-2 and TRBJ1-5 gives the full variable domain: GAGVSQSPSNKVTEKGKDVELRCDPISGHTALYWYRQSLGQGLEFLIYFQGNSAPDKSGLPSDRFSAERTGGSVSTLTIQRTQQEDSAVYLCASSLGDRPVPQHFGDGTRLSIL.

This chain joins TRBV10-3 and TRBJ2-7; TRBD2 agrees at 9 bases. The V and J ends lost 3 bases and 6 bases, in that order; junction bases with no gene match: 6. The CDR3 is made up of 14 amino acids. CDR1 ENHRY and CDR2 SYGVKD come from the germline V gene. The CDR3 nucleotides read TGTGCCATCAGTGACGGCGGGAGGGCAGGCGAGCAGTACTTC. As protein: CAISDGGRAGEQYF.

V and J are TRBV4-2 and TRBJ2-7; 8 nucleotides line up with TRBD2. J gave up 6 bases and V 5 bases, and 15 bases lay outside the gene matches. This CDR3 contains 16 residues. CDR1 and CDR2 from the germline V gene are LGHNA and YNFKEQ. The CDR3 here is CASSARSGTRWSEQYF. The CDR3 DNA reads TGTGCCAGCAGCGCACGTTCCGGGACTAGATGGAGCGAGCAGTACTTC.

The chain uses TRBV27 and TRBJ2-4, with D perhaps matching TRBD2 (6 bases). This CDR3 is 18 amino acids long. V dropped 6 bases and J dropped 0 bases, with 21 bases sitting between them. Germline CDR1 reads MNHEY; CDR2 reads SMNVEV (reference sequence). This CDR3 reads CASSGGPTSKLAKNIQYF. Written as DNA, the CDR3 is TGTGCCAGCAGCGGCGGGCCAACTAGCAAGCTAGCCAAAAACATTCAGTACTTC.

J is TRBJ1-2 and V is TRBV18, with no clear D. This CDR3 contains 13 residues. V was cut by 5 bases and J by 4 bases, with 11 bases left in between. Per the germline V gene, CDR1 is KGHSH and CDR2 is LQKENI. The CDR3, as DNA: TGTGCCAGCTCAACCGACCCTTCCTATGGCTACACCTTC. This codes for CASSTDPSYGYTF.

This sequence joins TRBV19 and TRBJ2-5; TRBD1 agrees at 7 bases. Germline CDR1 LNHDA, CDR2 SQIVND (reference sequence). The CDR3 is 13 residues long. V lost 6 bases, J lost 4 bases, and 5 bases stayed unmatched. The CDR3 protein is CASRLTGVETQYF. The CDR3 nucleotides are TGTGCCAGTAGGCTAACAGGGGTAGAGACCCAGTACTTC. The complete variable domain, with remaining parts taken from reference TRBV19 and TRBJ2-5, reads DGGITQSPKYLFRKEGQNVTLSCEQNLNHDAMYWYRQDPGQGLRLIYYSQIVNDFQKGDIAEGYSVSREKKESFPLTVTSAQKNPTAFYLCASRLTGVETQYFGPGTRLLVL.

This clone was found a few times. V gene TRBV5-6 combines with J gene TRBJ2-1; D is ambiguous. Trimming took off 0 bases at V and 2 bases at J, with 9 bases between the two ends. This CDR3 spans 15 amino acids. Germline V lookup: CDR1 SGHDT, CDR2 YYEEEE. The CDR3 loop reads CASSLVSLPYNEQFF. In DNA, the CDR3 is TGTGCCAGCAGCTTGGTCAGCTTACCCTACAATGAGCAGTTCTTC.

The rearrangement joins TRBV15 to TRBJ2-5; TRBD2 agrees at 11 bases. Trimming took 0 bases from V and 6 from J; bases not matched to a gene: 15. This CDR3 has 19 amino acids. Per the germline V gene, CDR1 is LNHNV and CDR2 is YYDKDF (reference sequence). Here the CDR3 DNA reads TGTGCCACCAGCAGAGACGGAGCCTTACTAGCGGGAGCTCCTCAGACCCAGTACTTC. Its protein is CATSRDGALLAGAPQTQYF. The complete variable domain, with remaining parts taken from reference TRBV15 and TRBJ2-5, reads DAMVIQNPRYQVTQFGKPVTLSCSQTLNHNVMYWYQQKSSQAPKLLFHYYDKDFNNEADTPDNFQSRRPNTSFCFLDIRSPGLGDTAMYLCATSRDGALLAGAPQTQYFGPGTRLLVL.